The 10 T cell receptor beta chains reported below all come from one sample, sequenced in a study of response to subunit inactivated influenza vaccine. Via MiXCR, TCRdb re-called the RT-PCR reads, giving one row per CDR3 protein. Of about 620,000 distinct CDR3 sequences listed, approximately 10% are singletons. These sequences were also reported in another study, on T cells expressing NK-cell markers. That publication notes: Generation of TCR beta cDNA was performed by 5'RACE template switching incorporating UMIs.

Sequenced material: PBMCs from blood, taken on the day of vaccination. The receptors derive from a man over 45 who received an inactivated influenza vaccine.

V and J are TRBV4-1 and TRBJ1-3; 8 bases are shared with TRBD1. Germline V lookup: CDR1 MGHRA, CDR2 YSYEKL. This CDR3 comprises 15 residues. The junction had 7 bases not matched to a gene; V was cut back by 5 bases and J by 4 bases. The CDR3 protein is CASSSKTGAGNTIYF. In DNA form, the CDR3 reads TGCGCCAGCAGCTCGAAGACAGGGGCCGGAAACACCATATATTTT.

The J gene is TRBJ2-7, the V gene TRBV2; TRBD1 matches at 7 bases. V lost 6 bases and J lost 4; bases outside the gene matches: 9. The CDR3 runs 14 residues. Germline V lookup: CDR1 SNHLY, CDR2 FYNNEI. The CDR3 coding sequence is TGTGCCAGCAGCGCCGGGACAGCCCCATACGAGCAGTACTTC. Translating it yields CASSAGTAPYEQYF. The entire variable domain, with the rest obtained from reference TRBV2 and TRBJ2-7, is as follows: EPEVTQTPSHQVTQMGQEVILRCVPISNHLYFYWYRQILGQKVEFLVSFYNNEISEKSEIFDDQFSVERPDGSNFTLKIRSTKLEDSAMYFCASSAGTAPYEQYFGPGTRLTVT.

This clonotype was detected only a few times. This rearrangement joins TRBV10-3 to TRBJ2-1; TRBD1 agrees at 10 bases. Germline loops: CDR1 ENHRY, CDR2 SYGVKD. V dropped 4 bases and J dropped 5; count of bases not matched to a gene: 2. The CDR3 is made up of 14 amino acids. This CDR3 reads CAISGTGGDNEQFF. CDR3 sequence (DNA): TGTGCCATCAGTGGGACAGGGGGGGACAATGAGCAGTTCTTC.

This clonotype showed up just a few times. This sequence joins TRBV5-6 and TRBJ2-5; 9 nucleotides match TRBD2. CDR3 length: 16 amino acids. Trimming cost V 1 base and J 5 bases; bases outside gene matches: 9. Germline CDR1 SGHDT, CDR2 YYEEEE. The CDR3 DNA is TGTGCCAGCAGCTTGTTATCTAGCGGGGCTCGGGAGACCCAGTACTTC. This translates into CASSLLSSGARETQYF.

V is TRBV5-1 and J is TRBJ2-6; D perhaps matches TRBD1 (5 bases). Germline assignment: CDR1 SGHRS and CDR2 YFSETQ. CDR3 length: 16 residues. V lost 5 bases and J 1 base, leaving 13 bases between the germline ends. This chain's CDR3 is CASRAGYRSGANVLTF. CDR3 sequence (DNA): TGCGCCAGCAGGGCAGGGTATAGGTCTGGGGCCAACGTCCTGACTTTC.

This clonotype was seen a handful of times. This chain uses TRBV5-1 with TRBJ1-2, with TRBD1 identical over 7 bases. CDR3 length: 15 amino acids. Germline V gives CDR1 SGHRS, CDR2 YFSETQ. Unmatched junction bases numbered 10, after V lost 4 bases and J lost 4 bases. The CDR3 bases are TGCGCCAGCAGCACAACAGGGGCGCGGGCCTATGGCTACACCTTC. This gives the protein CASSTTGARAYGYTF.

This clonotype was detected only a few times. This chain connects TRBV20-1 to TRBJ2-2; TRBD1 matches at 11 bases. From germline, CDR1 is DFQATT and CDR2 SNEGSKA (reference sequence). V lost 5 bases, J lost 5 bases, and 4 bases stayed unmatched. The CDR3 totals 14 residues. The CDR3 nucleotides read TGCAGTGCTGCCGGGACAGGGGGAACCGGGGAGCTGTTTTTT. Amino acid sequence: CSAAGTGGTGELFF.

The V call is TRBV20-1, the J call TRBJ2-7, with 12 bases fitting TRBD2. The CDR3 is 17 residues long. Germline-derived CDR1 and CDR2 are DFQATT and SNEGSKA (reference sequence). J lost 2 bases, V lost 0 bases, and 8 bases had no gene match. In DNA form, the CDR3 reads TGCAGTGCTAGAGACTTTGGACTAGCGGGATCGACCTACGAGCAGTACTTC. This gives the protein CSARDFGLAGSTYEQYF.

This clonotype has more than one count but fewer than ten. This sequence joins TRBV7-2 and TRBJ2-1; D might be TRBD2 (6 bases). This CDR3 has 12 amino acids. Looked up from germline, CDR1 is SGHTA and CDR2 is FQGNSA. The V and J ends lost 4 bases and 7 bases respectively, with 8 bases between them. CDR3 protein: CASSYLANEQFF. The CDR3, as DNA: TGTGCCAGCAGCTACCTAGCGAATGAGCAGTTCTTC.

The V and J genes are TRBV6-1 and TRBJ1-2, with D possibly matching TRBD1 (6 bases). The CDR3 is 15 residues long. Trimming took off 4 bases at V and 6 bases at J, with 18 bases between the two ends. Germline values: CDR1 MNHNS, CDR2 SASEGT. This CDR3 reads CASSVQRQDPHGYTF. The DNA for the CDR3 is TGTGCCAGCAGTGTTCAACGACAGGACCCCCATGGCTACACCTTC.